The sequence of this TCR beta chain was determined in a study of T cells in Graves' hyperthyroidism and ophthalmopathy. Study-level findings and limits: From stable hyperthyroidism, ophthalmopathy was set apart by a 13 V-J model.

Amplification targeted TCR beta CDR3 regions from RNA transcripts. The HTBI primer set drove a first-round RT-PCR of the TCR CDR3. One entry per CDR3 protein, called by TCRdb with MiXCR from the multiplex PCR reads. The sample holds about 350,000 distinct CDR3 sequences, roughly 13% seen once. Out of less than 12 ml of fresh peripheral blood came the PBMCs. Germline CDR1 reads SEHNR; CDR2 reads FQNEAQ (reference sequence). This CDR3 has 17 amino acids. J gave up 0 bases and V 3 bases, and 8 bases lay outside the gene matches. This clonotype has only a few counts. Its antigen is currently unknown. The source is a woman in her thirties with Graves' hyperthyroidism. The specimen was blood. J is TRBJ2-3 and V is TRBV7-9; 8 bases agree with TRBD2. CDR3 protein: CASSLPTSELSTDTQYF. The CDR3 DNA reads TGTGCCAGCAGCTTGCCGACTAGCGAGTTGAGCACAGATACGCAGTATTTT.